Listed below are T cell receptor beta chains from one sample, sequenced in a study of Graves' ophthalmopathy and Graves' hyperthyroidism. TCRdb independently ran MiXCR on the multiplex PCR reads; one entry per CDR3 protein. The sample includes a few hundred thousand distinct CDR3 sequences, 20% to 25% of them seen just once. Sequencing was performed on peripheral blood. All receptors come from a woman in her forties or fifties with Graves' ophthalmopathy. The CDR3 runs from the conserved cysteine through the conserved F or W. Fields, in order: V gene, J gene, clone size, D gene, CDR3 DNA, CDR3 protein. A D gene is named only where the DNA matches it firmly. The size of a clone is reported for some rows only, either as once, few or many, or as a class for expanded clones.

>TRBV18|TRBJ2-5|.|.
TGTGCCAGCGTGGAAGGGCTCCAAGAGACCCAGTACTTC
CASVEGLQETQYF
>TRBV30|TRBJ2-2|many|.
TGTGCCTGGAGTGCGGGAAGGGCCGGGGAGCTGTTTTTT
CAWSAGRAGELFF
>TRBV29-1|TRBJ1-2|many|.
TGCAGCGCCCCTCAGCTGTGGGGCGGCTACACCTTC
CSAPQLWGGYTF
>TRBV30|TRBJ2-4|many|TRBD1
TGTGCCTGGAGTGTACAGGGGACAGGGCGCGCGGGAATTCAGTACTTC
CAWSVQGTGRAGIQYF
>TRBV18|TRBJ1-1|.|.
TGTGCCAGCTCACGGGAACAGGGCACTGAAGCTTTCTTT
CASSREQGTEAFF
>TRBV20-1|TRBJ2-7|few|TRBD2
TGCAGTGCAAGAACGACGACTAGCGGACCGTACGAGCAGTACTTC
CSARTTTSGPYEQYF
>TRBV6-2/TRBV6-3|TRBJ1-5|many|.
TGTGCCAGCACCTTGGGACATTGGCAGCCCCAGCATTTT
CASTLGHWQPQHF
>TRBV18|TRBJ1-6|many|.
TGTGCCAGCTCACCGGAGCGGGGCAGCTCCTATAATTCACCCCTCCACTTT
CASSPERGSSYNSPLHF
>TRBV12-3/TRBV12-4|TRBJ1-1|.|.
TGTGCCAGCAGTTTAATCGGACAGAACACTGAAGCTTTCTTT
CASSLIGQNTEAFF
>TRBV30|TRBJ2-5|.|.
TGTGCCTGGAGTAAGACCAGGAAAGAGACCCAGTACTTC
CAWSKTRKETQYF
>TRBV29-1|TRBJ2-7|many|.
TGCAGCGTTGAAAAGGGGATTGGGTCCTACGAGCAGTACTTC
CSVEKGIGSYEQYF
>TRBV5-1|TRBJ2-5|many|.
TGCGCCAGCAGCTTGGTAGTGGGAGCGGTGGAGACCCAGTACTTC
CASSLVVGAVETQYF
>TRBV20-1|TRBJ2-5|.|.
TGCAGTGCTCCCCCGGGACTCGGAAGAGAGACCCAGTACTTC
CSAPPGLGRETQYF
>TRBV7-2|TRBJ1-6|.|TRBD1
TGTGCCAGCAGCGTACTGACAGGGGGCCATTCACCCCTCCACTTT
CASSVLTGGHSPLHF
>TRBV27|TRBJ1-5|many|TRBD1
TGTGCCAGCAGTTCCACTCCCGGGACAGGGTCTTGGGTAGGCAATCAGCCCCAGCATTTT
CASSSTPGTGSWVGNQPQHF
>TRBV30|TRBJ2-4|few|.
TGTGCCTGGAGTGCCCATGGCGGGGCAGTGGACATTCGGTACTTC
CAWSAHGGAVDIRYF
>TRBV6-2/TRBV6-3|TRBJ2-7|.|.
TGTGCCAGCAGTTACTCGGCAGTACTCTCCTACGAGCAGTACTTC
CASSYSAVLSYEQYF
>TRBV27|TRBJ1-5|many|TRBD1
TGTGCCAGCAGTCCAAGGGGGCCTAGCAATCAGCCCCAGCATTTT
CASSPRGPSNQPQHF
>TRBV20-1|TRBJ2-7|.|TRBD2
TGCAGTGTCTCGGACCCGGGAGGGCGATACGAGCAGTACTTC
CSVSDPGGRYEQYF
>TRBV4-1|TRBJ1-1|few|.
TGCGCCAGCAGTTTCACGTCCGGGACACAAAACCTGGGCACTGAAGCTTTCTTT
CASSFTSGTQNLGTEAFF
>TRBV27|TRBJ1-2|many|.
TGTGCCAGCAGCCGAGGGGGGGATGGCTACACCTTC
CASSRGGDGYTF
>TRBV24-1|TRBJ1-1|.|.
TGTGCCACCAGTGACGGACAGCGAGCTGAAGCTTTCTTT
CATSDGQRAEAFF
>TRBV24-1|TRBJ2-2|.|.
TGTGCCACCAGTCCGGCCACCATTCCCGGGGAGCTGTTTTTT
CATSPATIPGELFF
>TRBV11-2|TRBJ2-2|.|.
TGTGCCAGCAGCTTAAGAGGCGGCGGGATGTACACCGGGGAGCTGTTTTTT
CASSLRGGGMYTGELFF
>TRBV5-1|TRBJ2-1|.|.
TGCGCCAGCAGCTTGGGGCGGGGGCCATCCGGCGGTGAGCAGTTCTTC
CASSLGRGPSGGEQFF
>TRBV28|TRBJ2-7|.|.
TGTGCCAGCAGTTTACGGGCCGTGCGGGTCGAGCAGTACTTC
CASSLRAVRVEQYF
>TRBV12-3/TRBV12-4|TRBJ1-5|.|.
TGTGCCAGCAGCGTCGGGGCTCCCAGCAATCAGCCCCAGCATTTT
CASSVGAPSNQPQHF
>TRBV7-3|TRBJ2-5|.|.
TGTGCCAGCAGTCATTCCGGGACGGCGGAACAGACCCAGTACTTC
CASSHSGTAEQTQYF
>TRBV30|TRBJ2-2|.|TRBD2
TGTGCCTGGAGAGGCGGGAGGAAGAACACCGGGGAGCTGTTTTTT
CAWRGGRKNTGELFF
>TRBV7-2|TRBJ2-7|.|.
TGTGCCAGCAGCTTAGCTCGGACGGCGACCTACGAGCAGTACTTC
CASSLARTATYEQYF
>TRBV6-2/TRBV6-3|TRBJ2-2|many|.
TGTGCCAGCAGTCGGCTGGACAGCAACACCGGGGAGCTGTTTTTT
CASSRLDSNTGELFF
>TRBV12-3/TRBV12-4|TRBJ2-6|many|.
TGTGCCAGCACTATGTCAGGGATCGGGGCCAACGTCCTGACTTTC
CASTMSGIGANVLTF
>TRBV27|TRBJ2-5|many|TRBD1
TGTGCCAGCAGTGGGGAAAGGGACAGGGGGTCGGAGACCCAGTACTTC
CASSGERDRGSETQYF
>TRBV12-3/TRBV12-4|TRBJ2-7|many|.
TGTGCCAGCAGTTGGCAGGAGCACTACGAGCAGTACTTC
CASSWQEHYEQYF
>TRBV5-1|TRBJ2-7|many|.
TGCGCCAGCACCCTAGGGGACCACTCCTACGAGCAGTACTTC
CASTLGDHSYEQYF
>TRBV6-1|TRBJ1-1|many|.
TGTGCCAGCAGAGTAGGGGCGGACACTGAAGCTTTCTTT
CASRVGADTEAFF
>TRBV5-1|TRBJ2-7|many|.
TGCGCCAGCAGCTTGGAGGGGCAGCGCTACGAGCAGTACTTC
CASSLEGQRYEQYF
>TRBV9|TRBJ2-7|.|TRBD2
TGTGCCAGCAGCGTGACTAGCGGCATCTCCTACGAGCAGTACTTC
CASSVTSGISYEQYF
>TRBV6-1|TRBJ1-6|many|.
TGTGCCAGCAGTGATCCAGGGTACACACCCCTCCACTTT
CASSDPGYTPLHF
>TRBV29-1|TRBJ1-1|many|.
TGCAGCGTTGATCGGCCGGGGGCTGAAGCTTTCTTT
CSVDRPGAEAFF
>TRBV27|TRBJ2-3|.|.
TGTGCCAGCAGTTCATTAGATCTAAGCACAGATACGCAGTATTTT
CASSSLDLSTDTQYF
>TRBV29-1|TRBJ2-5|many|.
TGCAGCGGCGGACGGGAGACCCAGTACTTC
CSGGRETQYF
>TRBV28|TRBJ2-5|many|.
TGTGCCAGCAGTGTTTCAGGCCGATCCCAGTACTTC
CASSVSGRSQYF
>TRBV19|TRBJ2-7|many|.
TGTGCCAGTAGTATGGGACTCCAATTAGAGCAGTACTTC
CASSMGLQLEQYF
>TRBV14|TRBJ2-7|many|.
TGTGCCAGCAGCCAAGATCCTAGTAACGAGCAGTACTTC
CASSQDPSNEQYF
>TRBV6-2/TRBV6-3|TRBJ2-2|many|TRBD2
TGTGCCAGCAGAAAACTAGCGGGAGGTGGGATATCACCCGGGGAGCTGTTTTTT
CASRKLAGGGISPGELFF
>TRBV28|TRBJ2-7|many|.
TGTGCCAGCCGTGCCGGGAAGACCTACGAGCAGTACTTC
CASRAGKTYEQYF